This TCR beta chain is from a study of blood T cells in healthy people across ages (dated by TCRdb to between 2014 and 2017). For context, the study as a whole: Template switching captured roughly one uniquely barcoded TCR beta cDNA molecule per two T cells in model experiments. Donors were grouped into four age groups: young (average 16 years), middle-aged (about 40), aged (62) and long-lived (around 80). Using the same blood draw, the study looked at two additional independent replicas of 1 million unique cDNA reads for two donors, one aged 18 to 30 and the other aged 80 or older. Using deep sequencing normalized with unique cDNA molecular identifiers, the study measured how TCR beta repertoire diversity changes with age. Donors of different ages were randomly distributed across sequencing lanes to avoid experimental bias. Study-level results and caveats: A strong correlation was found between observed TCR beta diversity and the percentage of naive T cells measured by flow cytometry. Estimates of total diversity based on one million sequenced T cells were considered lower bounds and underestimates. Because the CMV infection status of the donors was unknown, age-related changes in expanded clonotypes may potentially have been confounded. Because profiling used bulk unsorted PBMCs, naive and antigen-experienced compartments could not be compared conclusively. Compared with the aged group, more naive CD4+ T cells, fewer expanded clones and increased TCR diversity were shown by the long-lived group, suggesting age selection. Observed TCR beta diversity per million T cells fell roughly linearly with age, and a significant reduction was already apparent by age around 40.

This clonotype has only a few counts. Its binding antigen is unknown. Mismatch with germline at one junction end may stem from a read error. Measured from the cysteine to the phenylalanine, the CDR3 is 15 residues long. Here the CDR3 DNA is all that survives: 45 bases in frame from base 1. The germline V gene (reference sequence) supplies CDR1 SSHAT and CDR2 FNYEAQ. The roughly 39 donors, aged roughly 6 to 95 years, were systemically healthy Caucasian individuals from Russia. Roughly 9 milliliters of peripheral blood were drawn from each donor into EDTA-treated Vacutainer tubes. PBMCs were isolated by Ficoll-Paque density-gradient centrifugation, with at least 7 million obtained per sample. Total RNA was extracted from PBMCs with Trizol reagent, with at least 6 micrograms obtained per sample. Naive CD45RAhigh/CD27high T cell percentages were measured by flow cytometry on a PBMC aliquot from every donor.

Receptor libraries were prepared by 5' RACE. Sequencing was carried out with an Illumina HiSeq 2500. A second PCR of about 6 to 11 cycles was performed with a sample-barcoded 5' primer and a J-beta primer mix. A unique molecular identifier was introduced onto each TCR beta cDNA molecule by a template-switch 5' adaptor carrying 12 random nucleotides. Each sample yielded at least 3 million CDR3-containing paired-end reads. The Mint cDNA synthesis kit, primed by a TRBC-specific oligonucleotide, was used to synthesize first-strand cDNA from all RNA. Following uracil-DNA glycosylase treatment, all cDNA underwent a first 18-cycle PCR with the universal primers M1SS and BC2_uni_R. The study's processing was this. Normalization of each sample was performed by random selection of 1 million high-quality reads, each carrying a distinct molecular identifier. Reads with shared molecular identifiers were discarded instead of being binned into consensus sequences. MiTCR, run with a Q25 quality threshold and the strictest error-elimination algorithm, handled CDR3 identification, clonotype clustering and error correction. A nonparametric unseen species model with Euler transformation was used to estimate a lower bound on total TCR beta diversity. Starting from the raw public reads, TCRdb applied fastp trimming at Q25, assembled clones with MiXCR and retained in-frame beta chains. Merged by CDR3 protein, the rows form single entries marked with the most common genes and DNA. What appears here as the V and J calls and clone size reflects TCRdb's work, not the paper's. The table for this sample lists 700,000 to 800,000 distinct CDR3 sequences; 35% to 45% of them were counted only once. More than 20% of the sample comes from the top ten.

The V and J segments used are TRBV7-7 and TRBJ2-5; matching of 5 bases hints at TRBD1 as the D gene. The sample consisted of blood. This receptor was taken from a woman aged 55-70 years in good health. Here is the DNA: TGTGCTAGCAGCTTAGTCAGGGTACCTCAAGAGACCCAGTACTTC. This is translated as CASSLVRVPQETQYF.